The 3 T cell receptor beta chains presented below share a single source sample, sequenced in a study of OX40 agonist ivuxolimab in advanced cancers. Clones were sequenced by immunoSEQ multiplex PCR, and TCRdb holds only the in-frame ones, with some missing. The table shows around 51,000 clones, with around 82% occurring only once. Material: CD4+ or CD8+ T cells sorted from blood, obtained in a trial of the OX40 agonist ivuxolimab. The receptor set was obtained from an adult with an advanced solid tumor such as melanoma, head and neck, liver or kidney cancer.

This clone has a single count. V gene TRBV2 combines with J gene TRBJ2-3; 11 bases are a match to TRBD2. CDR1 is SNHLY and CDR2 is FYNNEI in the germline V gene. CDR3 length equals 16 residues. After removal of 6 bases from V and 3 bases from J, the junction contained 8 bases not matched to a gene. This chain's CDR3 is CASSHLTSGTTDTQYF. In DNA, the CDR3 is TGTGCCAGCAGCCACCTGACTAGCGGGACGACAGATACGCAGTATTTT.

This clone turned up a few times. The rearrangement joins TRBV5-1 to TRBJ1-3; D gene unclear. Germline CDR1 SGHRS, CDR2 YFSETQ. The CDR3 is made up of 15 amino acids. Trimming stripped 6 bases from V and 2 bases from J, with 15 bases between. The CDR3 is CASTLRQDTGNTIYF. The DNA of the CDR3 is TGCGCCAGCACTCTCCGCCAAGACACTGGAAACACCATATATTTT.

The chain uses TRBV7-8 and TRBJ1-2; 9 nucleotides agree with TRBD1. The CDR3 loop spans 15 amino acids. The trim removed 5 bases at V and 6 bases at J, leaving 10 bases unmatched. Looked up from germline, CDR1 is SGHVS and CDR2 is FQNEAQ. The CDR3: CASSQKSQGAHGYTF. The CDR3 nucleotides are TGTGCCAGCAGCCAAAAATCACAGGGGGCGCATGGCTACACCTTC.